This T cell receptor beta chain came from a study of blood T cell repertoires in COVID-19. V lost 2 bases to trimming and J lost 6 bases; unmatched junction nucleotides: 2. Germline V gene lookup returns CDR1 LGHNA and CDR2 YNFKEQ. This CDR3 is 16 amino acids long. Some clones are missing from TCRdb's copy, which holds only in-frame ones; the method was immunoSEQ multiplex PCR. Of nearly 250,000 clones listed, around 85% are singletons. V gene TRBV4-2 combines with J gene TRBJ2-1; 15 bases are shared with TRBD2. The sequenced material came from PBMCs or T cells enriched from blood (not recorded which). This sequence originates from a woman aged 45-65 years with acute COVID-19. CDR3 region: CASSQRTSGGANEQFF. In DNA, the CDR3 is TGTGCCAGCAGCCAAAGGACTAGCGGGGGGGCCAATGAGCAGTTCTTC.